Below are 19 T cell receptor beta chains sequenced from a single sample in a study of cytomegalovirus exposure and HLA in healthy donors. Primers for the PCR totalled 60 Vbeta and 13 Jbeta. Clones were sequenced by immunoSEQ multiplex PCR, and TCRdb holds only the in-frame ones, with some missing. The repertoire holds about 200,000 clones, approximately 80% seen once, with approximately 1.5% in the top ten. Sequencing was done on a sample of PBMCs. Every receptor here comes from a woman aged 18-35 years in good health and CMV-seronegative.

The rearrangement uses TRBV5-1 and TRBJ2-7; D might be TRBD1 (5 bases). Germline CDR1 and CDR2: SGHRS and YFSETQ. V shed 2 bases and J shed 0 bases, with 12 bases lying between them. The CDR3 is 15 residues long. This CDR3 is CASSFGQGFSYEQYF. The CDR3 nucleotides read TGCGCCAGCAGCTTCGGGCAGGGCTTCTCCTACGAGCAGTACTTC.

Remarks on this clone: Other DNA sequences from this sample encode an identical CDR3 as well. V usage is TRBV7-2 and J usage is TRBJ1-2, with TRBD1 identical over 10 bases. CDR3 length equals 17 residues. V lost 5 bases to trimming and J lost 3 bases; unmatched junction nucleotides: 12. The V gene's germline CDR1 is SGHTA and CDR2 FQGNSA. Written as DNA, the CDR3 is TGTGCCAGCAGCCTAGGAGGGACAGGGGTGACATACTATGGCTACACCTTC. Protein: CASSLGGTGVTYYGYTF.

This clone was observed a single time. J is TRBJ2-5 and V is TRBV7-6; D is uncertain. The CDR3 runs 10 residues. With 8 bases removed from V and 4 bases from J, the gap between germline ends came to 5 bases. Germline V lookup: CDR1 SGHVS, CDR2 FNYEAQ. In DNA form, the CDR3 reads TGTGCCAGCTCCGGAGAGACCCAGTACTTC. It codes for CASSGETQYF.

This chain joins TRBV5-5 and TRBJ2-7, with 8 positions matching TRBD2. CDR1 SGHKS and CDR2 YYEKEE come from the germline V gene (reference sequence). Unmatched junction bases numbered 6, after V lost 7 bases and J lost 6 bases. The CDR3 is 12 residues long. CDR3 coding DNA: TGTGCCAGCCGCCGGGGGGGTGGCGAGCAGTACTTC. Its protein product is CASRRGGGEQYF.

This rearrangement joins TRBV10-1 to TRBJ2-1; tentatively, D is TRBD2 (5 bases). V lost 5 bases, J lost 1 base, and 15 bases lay in between. From germline, CDR1 is WNHNN and CDR2 SYGVQD (reference sequence). The CDR3 extends over 16 amino acids. CDR3: CASSHRRRGSYNEQFF. The CDR3 DNA is TGCGCCAGCAGTCACCGTAGGAGAGGGTCCTACAATGAGCAGTTCTTC.

The J gene is TRBJ2-1, the V gene TRBV7-2; tentatively, D is TRBD1 (6 bases). This CDR3 is 12 amino acids long. CDR1 SGHTA and CDR2 FQGNSA come from the germline V gene. Trimming took 5 bases from V and 9 from J, leaving 11 bases between them. This CDR3 is CASSPQGTEQFF. DNA of the CDR3: TGTGCCAGCAGCCCCCAGGGGACTGAGCAGTTCTTC.

The chain recombines TRBV30 with TRBJ2-5; D is perhaps TRBD1 (5 bases). The V end was cut by 3 bases, the J end by 3 bases, with 11 bases between. The germline CDR1 and CDR2 sequences are GTSNPN and SVGIG (reference sequence). The CDR3 contains 13 residues. In DNA, the CDR3 is TGTGCCTGGAGCAACGACAGAAAAGAGACCCAGTACTTC. This encodes CAWSNDRKETQYF.

This chain connects TRBV5-6 to TRBJ2-1, with 11 bases lining up with TRBD2. This CDR3 has 16 residues. Germline V gene sequence: CDR1 SGHDT, CDR2 YYEEEE. V lost 1 base and J lost 6; bases outside the gene matches: 6. CDR3 loop: CASSLPGTSGPNEQFF. The CDR3 nucleotides read TGTGCCAGCAGCTTGCCCGGGACTAGCGGCCCCAATGAGCAGTTCTTC.

The chain uses TRBV19 and TRBJ1-5; possible D gene TRBD1, 5 bases. Germline V CDR1 and CDR2: LNHDA, SQIVND (reference sequence). This CDR3 contains 16 residues. Between the trimmed V and J ends, which lost 0 bases and 5 bases, there was a span of 14 bases. In DNA, the CDR3 is TGTGCCAGTAGTATAGAAGGACGGGGGGTACATCAGCCCCAGCATTTT. This codes for CASSIEGRGVHQPQHF. The full variable domain, with the rest looked up from reference TRBV19 and TRBJ1-5, is DGGITQSPKYLFRKEGQNVTLSCEQNLNHDAMYWYRQDPGQGLRLIYYSQIVNDFQKGDIAEGYSVSREKKESFPLTVTSAQKNPTAFYLCASSIEGRGVHQPQHFGDGTRLSIL.

The rearrangement uses TRBV5-1 and TRBJ2-3; possible D gene TRBD2, 6 bases. This CDR3 spans 14 amino acids. Looked up from germline, CDR1 is SGHRS and CDR2 is YFSETQ. V was cut by 0 bases and J by 6 bases, with 11 bases left in between. The CDR3 here is CASSLEMGGDTQYF. CDR3 bases: TGCGCCAGCAGCTTGGAAATGGGAGGCGATACGCAGTATTTT.

In this sample, this clone turned up a few times. The rearrangement joins TRBV4-1 to TRBJ2-1, with D tentatively TRBD2 (5 bases). Germline values: CDR1 MGHRA, CDR2 YSYEKL. The CDR3 runs to 16 residues. Deletions cut 0 bases from V and 9 bases from J, with 18 bases between. The CDR3 DNA is TGCGCCAGCAGCCAAGAACTCGCGGGTCCCCTAGGTGAGCAGTTCTTC. This translates into CASSQELAGPLGEQFF.

The genes are TRBV7-6 and TRBJ1-4; D possibly corresponds to TRBD1 (6 bases). Trimming removed 6 bases from V and 3 bases from J, with 17 bases in between. This CDR3 has 16 amino acids. Germline lookup yields CDR1 SGHVS and CDR2 FNYEAQ. As DNA, the CDR3 is TGTGCCAGCAGGGCAGCGATGGGGGCGGCTAATGAAAAACTGTTTTTT. It specifies CASRAAMGAANEKLFF.

The CDR3 sequence: CASSFGLAGLRLVGNEQFF. CDR3 DNA sequence: TGTGCCAGCAGCTTTGGACTAGCGGGACTTAGACTTGTCGGGAATGAGCAGTTCTTC. V is TRBV11-2 and J is TRBJ2-1, with 12 bases that match TRBD2. Looked up from germline, CDR1 is SGHAT and CDR2 is FQNNGV. This CDR3 is built from 19 residues. V was pared by 3 bases and J by 7 bases, with 16 bases of the junction left unmatched.

In regard to this clone: At one boundary the junction diverges from the germline segment, which might be a read error. The chain is built from TRBV6-1 and TRBJ1-1; D perhaps matches TRBD1 (6 bases). Germline lookup yields CDR1 MNHNS and CDR2 SASEGT. The CDR3 has 12 amino acids. In DNA form, the CDR3 reads TGTGCCTGCAGGGGTAAGGGGACTGAAGCTTTCTTT. Protein sequence: CACRGKGTEAFF.

The rearrangement links TRBV5-8 to TRBJ2-1; D ambiguous. CDR1 SGHTS and CDR2 YDEGEE come from the germline V gene. The CDR3 consists of 15 residues. With 0 bases removed from V and 6 bases from J, the gap between germline ends came to 13 bases. CDR3 sequence (DNA): TGTGCCAGCAGCTTGGCCCAGTTTCCCTCCAATGAGCAGTTCTTC. It codes for CASSLAQFPSNEQFF. Variable domain in full (rest from reference TRBV5-8 and TRBJ2-1): EAGVTQSPTHLIKTRGQQATLRCSPISGHTSVYWYQQALGLGLQFLLWYDEGEERNRGNFPPRFSGRQFPNYSSELNVNALELEDSALYLCASSLAQFPSNEQFFGPGTRLTVL.

The rearrangement uses TRBV7-9 and TRBJ2-2; no clear D. The CDR3 runs to 14 residues. Germline V gene sequence: CDR1 SEHNR, CDR2 FQNEAQ (reference sequence). The CDR3, as DNA: TGTTCCGGCGACGTAGCATATAACACCGGGGAGCTGTTTTTT. Protein sequence: CSGDVAYNTGELFF.

The chain uses TRBV5-1 and TRBJ2-1; TRBD2 agrees at 8 bases. Germline CDR1 reads SGHRS; CDR2 reads YFSETQ. The J segment lost 3 bases and the V segment lost 3 bases, leaving 5 bases of the junction unmatched. The CDR3 has 15 residues. DNA for the CDR3: TGCGCCAGCAGCTCCCCTAGCGGGCGCTACAATGAGCAGTTCTTC. Its translation: CASSSPSGRYNEQFF.

The rearrangement links TRBV27 to TRBJ2-7; 10 bases match TRBD1. This CDR3 has 15 residues. In germline, CDR1 is MNHEY, CDR2 SMNVEV (reference sequence). Germline trimming cut 2 bases from V and 5 bases from J; bases unmatched to any gene: 6. The chain's CDR3 is CASSLRADRGHEQYV. The CDR3 DNA follows: TGTGCCAGCAGTTTAAGGGCCGACAGGGGGCACGAGCAGTACGTC.

This chain uses TRBV7-2 with TRBJ2-3; D might be TRBD1 (6 bases). The germline V gene has CDR1 SGHTA and CDR2 FQGNSA. CDR3 length equals 15 residues. V was shortened by 2 bases and J by 2 bases, with 11 bases between the two germline ends. The CDR3 nucleotides read TGTGCCAGCAGCTTAAATCTGGGGGCCACAGATACGCAGTATTTT. Translated: CASSLNLGATDTQYF. Using reference TRBV7-2 and TRBJ2-3 for the parts outside the CDR3, the full variable domain is GAGVSQSPSNKVTEKGKDVELRCDPISGHTALYWYRQSLGQGLEFLIYFQGNSAPDKSGLPSDRFSAERTGGSVSTLTIQRTQQEDSAVYLCASSLNLGATDTQYFGPGTRLTVL.